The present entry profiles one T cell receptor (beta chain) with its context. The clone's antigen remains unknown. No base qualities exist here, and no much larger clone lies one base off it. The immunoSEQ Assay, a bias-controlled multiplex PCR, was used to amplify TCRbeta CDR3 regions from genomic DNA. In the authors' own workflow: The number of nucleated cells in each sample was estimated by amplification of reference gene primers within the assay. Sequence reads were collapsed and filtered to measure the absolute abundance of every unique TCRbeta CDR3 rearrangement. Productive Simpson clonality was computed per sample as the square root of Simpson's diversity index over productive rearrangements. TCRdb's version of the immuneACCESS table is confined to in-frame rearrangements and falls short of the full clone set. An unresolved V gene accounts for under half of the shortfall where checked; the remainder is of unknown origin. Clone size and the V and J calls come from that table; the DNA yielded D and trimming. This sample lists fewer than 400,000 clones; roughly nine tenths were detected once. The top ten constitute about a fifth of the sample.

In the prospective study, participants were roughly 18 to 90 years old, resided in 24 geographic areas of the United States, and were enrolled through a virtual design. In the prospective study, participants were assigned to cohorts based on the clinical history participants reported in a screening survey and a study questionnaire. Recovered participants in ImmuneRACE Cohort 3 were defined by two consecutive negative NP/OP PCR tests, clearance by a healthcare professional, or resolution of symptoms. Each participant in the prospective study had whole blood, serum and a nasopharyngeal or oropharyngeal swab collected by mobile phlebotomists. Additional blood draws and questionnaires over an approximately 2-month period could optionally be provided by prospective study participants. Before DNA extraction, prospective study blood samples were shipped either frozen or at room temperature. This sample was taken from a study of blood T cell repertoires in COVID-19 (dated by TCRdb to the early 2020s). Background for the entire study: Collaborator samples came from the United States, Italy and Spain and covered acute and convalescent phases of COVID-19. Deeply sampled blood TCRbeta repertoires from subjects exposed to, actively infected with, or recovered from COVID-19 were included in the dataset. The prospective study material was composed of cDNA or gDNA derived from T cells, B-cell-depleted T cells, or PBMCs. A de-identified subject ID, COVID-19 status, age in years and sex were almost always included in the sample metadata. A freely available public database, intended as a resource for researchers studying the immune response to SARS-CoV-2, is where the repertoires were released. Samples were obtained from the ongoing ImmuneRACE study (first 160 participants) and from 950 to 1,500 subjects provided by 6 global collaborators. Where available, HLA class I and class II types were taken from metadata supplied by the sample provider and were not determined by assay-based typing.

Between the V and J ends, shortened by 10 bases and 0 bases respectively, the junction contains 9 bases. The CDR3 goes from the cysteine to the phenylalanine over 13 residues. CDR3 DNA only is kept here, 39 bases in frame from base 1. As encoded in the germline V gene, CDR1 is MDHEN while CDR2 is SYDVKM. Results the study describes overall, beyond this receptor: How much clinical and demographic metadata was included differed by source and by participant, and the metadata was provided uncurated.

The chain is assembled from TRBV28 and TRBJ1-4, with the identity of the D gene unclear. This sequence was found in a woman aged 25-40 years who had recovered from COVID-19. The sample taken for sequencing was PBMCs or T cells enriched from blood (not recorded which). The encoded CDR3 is CATYLATNEKLFF. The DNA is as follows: TGTGCCACCTATCTCGCAACTAATGAAAAACTGTTTTTT.